The 10 T cell receptor beta chains below were found in one sample sequenced in a study of T cell changes during pregnancy in multiple sclerosis. Clones were sequenced by immunoSEQ multiplex PCR, and TCRdb holds only the in-frame ones, with some missing. The sample carries fewer than 95,000 clones, almost 95% recorded once. Sequenced here: peripheral blood, sampled in the third trimester of pregnancy. The receptors were sampled from a female donor with multiple sclerosis, enrolled in a pregnancy study.

The chain carries TRBV7-2 and TRBJ2-3; weak D call: TRBD1 (5 bases). The CDR3 loop spans 14 amino acids. From germline, CDR1 is SGHTA and CDR2 FQGNSA. Trimming took off 5 bases at V and 5 bases at J, with 14 bases between the two ends. CDR3 residues: CASSVVRVGDTQYF. CDR3 DNA sequence: TGTGCCAGCAGCGTAGTCAGGGTGGGAGATACGCAGTATTTT.

V and J are TRBV6-1 and TRBJ2-7, with TRBD2 matching over 7 bases. Germline V gene lookup returns CDR1 MNHNS and CDR2 SASEGT. V was clipped by 4 bases and J by 0 bases; unmatched bases: 9. The CDR3 consists of 16 residues. Written as DNA, the CDR3 is TGTGCCAGCAGTGCCATCGGGGGGACCAGCTCCTACGAGCAGTACTTC. This encodes CASSAIGGTSSYEQYF.

The V gene is TRBV11-2, the J gene TRBJ2-1, with 12 bases matching TRBD2. CDR3 length: 15 amino acids. Trimming took 5 bases from V and 7 from J; bases not matched to a gene: 6. From germline, CDR1 is SGHAT and CDR2 FQNNGV. CDR3 residues: CASSLLAGGPNEQFF. The CDR3 DNA reads TGTGCCAGCAGCCTTCTAGCGGGAGGGCCGAATGAGCAGTTCTTC.

The chain carries TRBV5-1 and TRBJ2-5; D remains unclear. Germline CDR1 SGHRS, CDR2 YFSETQ. The CDR3 covers 16 residues. Trimming left V 1 base short and J 1 base short, with 14 bases between. This chain's CDR3 is CASSLLFTELQETQYF. CDR3 bases: TGCGCCAGCAGCTTGTTGTTCACAGAACTCCAAGAGACCCAGTACTTC.

The rearrangement uses TRBV7-8 and TRBJ2-7, with D tentatively TRBD1 (6 bases). Trimming took off 11 bases at V and 4 bases at J, with 18 bases between the two ends. There are 13 residues in the CDR3. The germline CDR1 and CDR2 sequences are SGHVS and FQNEAQ. The DNA of the CDR3 is TGTGCCGTTAGGGGTTCAAGGGGGTACGAGCAGTACTTC. This sequence encodes CAVRGSRGYEQYF.

The chain recombines TRBV4-2 with TRBJ2-7; 11 nucleotides line up with TRBD2. The length of the CDR3 is 16 residues. Germline CDR1 reads LGHNA; CDR2 reads YNFKEQ. V shed 1 base, J shed 0 bases, and the junction held 2 bases outside the gene matches. CDR3 in DNA: TGTGCCAGCAGCCAAGCACTAGCGGGAGTCTCCTACGAGCAGTACTTC. Its translation: CASSQALAGVSYEQYF.

The gene calls are TRBV2 and TRBJ2-1; 9 bases fit TRBD2. Trimming cost V 4 bases and J 1 base; bases outside gene matches: 8. CDR3 length: 17 amino acids. Germline assignment: CDR1 SNHLY and CDR2 FYNNEI. Written as DNA, the CDR3 is TGTGCCAGCAGTGGCGGGAGGGGGGATGAGTCCTACAATGAGCAGTTCTTC. This translates into CASSGGRGDESYNEQFF.

The chain combines TRBV18 with TRBJ1-1; tentative D call: TRBD1 (6 bases). The CDR3 extends over 16 amino acids. Trimming stripped 4 bases from V and 1 base from J, with 16 bases between. The germline V gene has CDR1 KGHSH and CDR2 LQKENI. CDR3 in DNA: TGTGCCAGCTCACTAGCAGGGGTCTCAGGGAACACTGAAGCTTTCTTT. Amino acid sequence: CASSLAGVSGNTEAFF.

The chain uses TRBV28 and TRBJ1-2, with TRBD1 matching 7 bases. The CDR3 loop spans 15 amino acids. The ends lost 6 bases at V and 4 bases at J; junction bases unmatched: 11. Germline V gene lookup returns CDR1 MDHEN and CDR2 SYDVKM. CDR3 coding DNA: TGTGCCAGCAGGCCTTCAGACAGGGAGAGCTATGGCTACACCTTC. Protein: CASRPSDRESYGYTF.

The chain is built from TRBV25-1 and TRBJ2-7; perhaps TRBD1 as D (6 bases). Germline V lookup: CDR1 MGHDK, CDR2 SYGVNS. V was shortened by 2 bases and J by 2 bases, with 10 bases between the two germline ends. This CDR3 is 14 amino acids long. The CDR3 coding sequence is TGTGCCAGCAGTGAACCGGGGACAACCTACGAGCAGTACTTC. Residues: CASSEPGTTYEQYF.